This entry lists 20 T cell receptor beta chains sequenced from one sample in a study of CD8+ T cells in alopecia areata. RNA extraction and reverse transcription yielded cDNA as sequencing template. Assay: immunoSEQ multiplex PCR; the TCRdb copy retains only in-frame clones and omits some. This table has about 120,000 clones, 35% to 40% appearing once. The sample comprised CD4+ T cells sorted from blood. Receptor source: a human donor with alopecia areata.

The chain combines TRBV19 with TRBJ2-4; the D is unclear. This CDR3 region has 13 residues. V lost 5 bases, J lost 2 bases, and 7 bases lay in between. Looked up from germline, CDR1 is LNHDA and CDR2 is SQIVND (reference sequence). The CDR3 loop reads CASSYSTKNIQYF. CDR3 nucleotides: TGTGCCAGTAGTTACAGCACCAAAAACATTCAGTACTTC.

This clone was picked up a small number of times. This rearrangement joins TRBV7-9 to TRBJ2-1, with a possible D match to TRBD1 (6 bases). CDR1 and CDR2 (germline): SEHNR, FQNEAQ (reference sequence). V was shortened by 3 bases and J by 12 bases, with 9 bases between the two germline ends. The CDR3 runs 11 residues. The CDR3 coding sequence is TGTGCCAGCAGCTTTCGACAGGCGCAGTTCTTC. Translation gives CASSFRQAQFF.

The CDR3 spells CASSLAREWNEQFF. The CDR3 DNA reads TGTGCCAGCAGCTTGGCCAGGGAGTGGAATGAGCAGTTCTTC. The chain links TRBV5-4 to TRBJ2-1; D tentatively fits TRBD1 or TRBD2 (5 bases each). Germline V gene sequence: CDR1 SGHNT, CDR2 YYREEE (reference sequence). The germline V and J ends were trimmed by 0 bases and 7 bases, with 11 bases remaining between them. The CDR3 has 14 amino acids. Using reference TRBV5-4 and TRBJ2-1 for the parts outside the CDR3, the full variable domain is ETGVTQSPTHLIKTRGQQVTLRCSSQSGHNTVSWYQQALGQGPQFIFQYYREEENGRGNFPPRFSGLQFPNYSSELNVNALELDDSALYLCASSLAREWNEQFFGPGTRLTVL.

This chain links TRBV5-1 with TRBJ2-5, with unresolved D. CDR1 SGHRS and CDR2 YFSETQ come from the germline V gene. Deletions cut 0 bases from V and 2 bases from J, with 5 bases between. This CDR3 is 13 amino acids long. The CDR3 loop is CASSLGQQETQYF. The CDR3 region has the DNA TGCGCCAGCAGCTTGGGGCAGCAAGAGACCCAGTACTTC. Filled out from reference TRBV5-1 and TRBJ2-5, the complete variable domain reads KAGVTQTPRYLIKTRGQQVTLSCSPISGHRSVSWYQQTPGQGLQFLFEYFSETQRNKGNFPGRFSGRQFSNSRSEMNVSTLELGDSALYLCASSLGQQETQYFGPGTRLLVL.

This clone showed up just a few times. The chain couples TRBV4-2 to TRBJ2-5; 12 positions agree with TRBD2. This CDR3 has 17 amino acids. The trim removed 3 bases at V and 3 bases at J, leaving 8 bases unmatched. Germline-derived CDR1 and CDR2 are LGHNA and YNFKEQ. CDR3: CASSQDFLAGGEETQYF. DNA for the CDR3: TGTGCCAGCAGCCAGGATTTCCTAGCGGGGGGGGAAGAGACCCAGTACTTC.

The V and J genes are TRBV6-6 and TRBJ2-5, with TRBD2 matching 7 bases. This CDR3 spans 15 amino acids. Germline V lookup: CDR1 MNHNY, CDR2 SVGAGI (reference sequence). V lost 5 bases and J lost 3; bases outside the gene matches: 9. CDR3 sequence reads: CASSQPASGKETQYF. The CDR3 bases are TGTGCCAGCAGTCAGCCAGCCAGCGGGAAAGAGACCCAGTACTTC.

The rearrangement joins TRBV28 to TRBJ2-7; D not certain. CDR1 is MDHEN and CDR2 is SYDVKM in the germline V gene. The CDR3 is 11 residues long. V was pared by 6 bases and J by 5 bases, with 8 bases between. The CDR3 coding sequence is TGTGCCAGCAGGGCGAGCGACGAGCAGTACTTC. Its protein product is CASRASDEQYF.

The chain links TRBV10-3 to TRBJ2-3, with 7 bases aligning to TRBD2. The germline V gene encodes CDR1 ENHRY and CDR2 SYGVKD. The CDR3 is 14 amino acids. V lost 7 bases, J lost 1 base, and 5 bases stayed unmatched. The CDR3, as DNA: TGTGCCATCACAAAGGCGGGGGGCACAGATACGCAGTATTTT. Translating it yields CAITKAGGTDTQYF.

V is TRBV15 and J is TRBJ1-3, with D perhaps matching TRBD1 (6 bases). The CDR3 has 14 residues. V was trimmed by 1 base and J by 2 bases, leaving 6 bases between them. Germline values: CDR1 LNHNV, CDR2 YYDKDF (reference sequence). The CDR3 is CATSRGGPGNTIYF. The DNA for the CDR3 is TGTGCCACCAGCAGAGGGGGGCCTGGAAACACCATATATTTT.

The chain recombines TRBV28 with TRBJ2-7; D ambiguous. The V end lost 4 bases, the J end lost 0 bases, and 7 bases lay between the germline ends. Germline-derived CDR1 and CDR2 are MDHEN and SYDVKM. The CDR3 length is 13 residues. The CDR3 bases are TGTGCCAGCAGTTCTCCATCCTCCTACGAGCAGTACTTC. It encodes CASSSPSSYEQYF.

This chain joins TRBV29-1 and TRBJ1-2, with 8 nucleotides matching TRBD1. Germline V gene lookup returns CDR1 SQVTM and CDR2 ANQGSEA. This CDR3 has 13 residues. With 5 bases clipped from V and 3 bases from J, the junction kept 5 bases outside the gene matches. In nucleotides, the CDR3 is TGCAGCGTTTCGAAGACAGGGGACTATGGCTACACCTTC. This codes for CSVSKTGDYGYTF.

This clone was recorded a few times. This chain connects TRBV30 to TRBJ2-1, with TRBD1 as a possible D gene (6 bases). V was cut by 2 bases and J by 7 bases, with 15 bases left in between. This CDR3 comprises 14 residues. In germline, CDR1 is GTSNPN, CDR2 SVGIG (reference sequence). As DNA, the CDR3 is TGTGCCTGGAGTTTTGGGGGCGCAAGGAATGAGCAGTTCTTC. Amino acids: CAWSFGGARNEQFF.

The chain combines TRBV9 with TRBJ2-7, with 11 bases identical to TRBD2. This CDR3 contains 15 residues. Trimming took 3 bases from V and 2 from J; bases not matched to a gene: 4. Germline V gene sequence: CDR1 SGDLS, CDR2 YYNGEE. Here the CDR3 reads CASSEGLAETYEQYF. The CDR3 DNA reads TGTGCCAGCAGCGAGGGACTAGCGGAAACCTACGAGCAGTACTTC.

The chain recombines TRBV29-1 with TRBJ1-2; 11 nucleotides agree with TRBD1. The germline V gene has CDR1 SQVTM and CDR2 ANQGSEA. The CDR3 extends over 11 amino acids. Trimming took 7 bases from V and 7 from J; bases not matched to a gene: 2. The CDR3 DNA reads as TGCAGCGCCGGGACAGGGGGTGGCTACACCTTC. This translates into CSAGTGGGYTF.

In its sample, this clone was seen a few times. The chain couples TRBV29-1 to TRBJ2-3; D is undetermined. The CDR3 has 11 amino acids. Germline CDR1 and CDR2: SQVTM and ANQGSEA. V lost 0 bases, J lost 6 bases, and 4 bases lay in between. The CDR3, as DNA: TGCAGCGTTGAAGAGGGGGATACGCAGTATTTT. It encodes CSVEEGDTQYF.

Only a few counts were recorded for this clone. V gene TRBV7-9 combines with J gene TRBJ2-3; TRBD1 is a possible D gene (6 bases). This CDR3 region has 14 residues. Trimming removed 5 bases from V and 4 bases from J, with 13 bases in between. CDR1 is SEHNR and CDR2 is FQNEAQ in the germline V gene (reference sequence). CDR3 coding DNA: TGTGCCAGCAGCCCACAGGGATCGGCAGATACGCAGTATTTT. Protein product: CASSPQGSADTQYF.

The rearrangement links TRBV30 to TRBJ2-5, with no clear D. There are 8 residues in the CDR3. The germline V gene encodes CDR1 GTSNPN and CDR2 SVGIG (reference sequence). CDR3 region: CAVGTQYF. For the CDR3, the DNA is TGTGCTGTGGGGACCCAGTACTTC.

The chain uses TRBV28 and TRBJ2-7; a weak D match, TRBD1 (6 bases). Germline lookup yields CDR1 MDHEN and CDR2 SYDVKM. The CDR3 totals 15 residues. Trimming cost V 5 bases and J 7 bases, with 21 bases left between them. In DNA form, the CDR3 reads TGTGCCAGCAGTACAGCCGGACTCAAGAGGGGGGAGCAGTACTTC. Translation: CASSTAGLKRGEQYF.

The chain is built from TRBV9 and TRBJ1-6, with TRBD1 matching 9 bases. There are 15 residues in the CDR3. V lost 0 bases to trimming and J lost 11 bases; unmatched junction nucleotides: 6. Looked up from germline, CDR1 is SGDLS and CDR2 is YYNGEE. The CDR3 reads CASSVGGQGPTPLHF. In DNA form, the CDR3 reads TGTGCCAGCAGCGTAGGGGGACAGGGCCCAACACCCCTCCACTTT.

This clone was seen a few times. The chain has TRBV4-3 and TRBJ2-3; perhaps TRBD1 as D (5 bases). The germline V gene encodes CDR1 LGHNA and CDR2 YSLEER. This CDR3 region has 13 residues. Trimming left V 4 bases short and J 8 bases short, with 13 bases between. CDR3 residues: CASSPPGLGTQYF. The CDR3 DNA reads TGCGCCAGCAGCCCCCCAGGGCTCGGTACGCAGTATTTT.